Listed here are 20 T cell receptor beta chains from one sample, sequenced in a study of OX40 agonist ivuxolimab in advanced cancers. TCRdb's copy holds only in-frame clones and misses some; the assay was immunoSEQ multiplex PCR. The repertoire holds 40,000 to 55,000 clones, 80% to 90% seen once, with 2% to 2.5% in the top ten. The source was CD4+ or CD8+ T cells sorted from blood, collected in a trial of the OX40 agonist ivuxolimab. All receptors come from an adult with an advanced solid tumor such as melanoma, head and neck, liver or kidney cancer.

This chain uses TRBV10-1 with TRBJ2-1, with D perhaps TRBD2 (6 bases). The CDR3 contains 15 residues. From germline, CDR1 is WNHNN and CDR2 SYGVQD (reference sequence). The V gene lost 3 bases and the J gene lost 6 bases, with 15 bases spanning the gap. CDR3 bases: TGCGCCAGCAGTGATGGCGGGACCGCCCCCAATGAGCAGTTCTTC. This codes for CASSDGGTAPNEQFF.

This rearrangement joins TRBV30 to TRBJ1-5; D might be TRBD1 (5 bases). Germline assignment: CDR1 GTSNPN and CDR2 SVGIG (reference sequence). V lost 4 bases, J lost 1 base, and 14 bases lay in between. This CDR3 region has 15 residues. The CDR3 loop is CAWMAGSGSNQPQHF. CDR3 in DNA: TGTGCCTGGATGGCAGGGTCCGGAAGCAATCAGCCCCAGCATTTT. The variable domain in full, completed from reference TRBV30 and TRBJ1-5, reads SQTIHQWPATLVQPVGSPLSLECTVEGTSNPNLYWYRQAAGRGLQLLFYSVGIGQISSEVPQNLSASRPQDRQFILSSKKLLLSDSGFYLCAWMAGSGSNQPQHFGDGTRLSIL.

The genes are TRBV6-1 and TRBJ1-5; D is unclear. The germline gives CDR1 MNHNS, CDR2 SASEGT. The CDR3 is 13 residues long. V was pared by 11 bases and J by 4 bases, with 15 bases between. The CDR3 nucleotides are TGTGCCGGAGAAGGGTTACCTAATCAGCCCCAGCATTTT. Translation: CAGEGLPNQPQHF.

The rearrangement uses TRBV4-2 and TRBJ2-1, with 12 bases aligning to TRBD2. The CDR3 has 18 residues. With 3 bases clipped from V and 8 bases from J, the junction kept 14 bases outside the gene matches. Looked up from germline, CDR1 is LGHNA and CDR2 is YNFKEQ. This chain's CDR3 is CASSHTRGPSGGADEQFF. The CDR3 nucleotides read TGTGCCAGCAGCCACACTCGGGGGCCTAGCGGGGGGGCCGATGAGCAGTTCTTC.

This clone was seen only once. The chain carries TRBV21-1 and TRBJ2-7; TRBD1, the D gene given by the table, was not confirmed from the DNA. TRBV21-1 is a pseudogene. CDR3 length equals 14 residues. CDR3 sequence: CASSRRDSPYEQYF. In nucleotides, the CDR3 is TGTGCCAGCAGCAGAAGGGACAGTCCCTACGAGCAGTACTTC.

Only a few counts were recorded for this clone. This sequence joins TRBV11-2 and TRBJ2-3; 8 bases line up with TRBD2. Trimming removed 3 bases from V and 2 bases from J; junction bases left unmatched: 7. Germline V lookup: CDR1 SGHAT, CDR2 FQNNGV. There are 16 residues in the CDR3. The CDR3 is CASSFSGARSTDTQYF. The CDR3 bases are TGTGCCAGCAGCTTTAGCGGGGCACGATCCACAGATACGCAGTATTTT.

The V gene is TRBV9, the J gene TRBJ2-3; D is perhaps TRBD2 (7 bases). The germline CDR1 and CDR2 sequences are SGDLS and YYNGEE. Trimming removed 1 base from V and 2 bases from J, with 17 bases in between. There are 17 residues in the CDR3. The CDR3: CASSVLGGGQNTDTQYF. In DNA, the CDR3 is TGTGCCAGCAGCGTACTGGGCGGGGGCCAGAACACAGATACGCAGTATTTT.

The rearrangement links TRBV6-4 to TRBJ1-5; the match to TRBD1 covers 7 bases. The CDR3 is 13 residues long. After removal of 6 bases from V and 4 bases from J, the junction contained 3 bases not matched to a gene. Germline CDR1 reads MRHNA; CDR2 reads SNTAGT. The CDR3 sequence: CASSGTVNQPQHF. CDR3 sequence (DNA): TGTGCCAGCAGCGGGACAGTAAATCAGCCCCAGCATTTT.

This clone was recorded only once. The V gene is TRBV5-5, the J gene TRBJ2-2; no firm D call. This CDR3 has 15 residues. Germline V lookup: CDR1 SGHKS, CDR2 YYEKEE (reference sequence). V was pared by 1 base and J by 0 bases, with 7 bases between. The CDR3 coding sequence is TGTGCCAGCAGCTTGCAGGCTTCGAACACCGGGGAGCTGTTTTTT. Residues: CASSLQASNTGELFF.

The genes are TRBV28 and TRBJ1-1; the D is unclear. Trimming shortened V by 6 bases and J by 3 bases, and 11 bases separated the two germline ends. The CDR3 totals 13 residues. The germline gives CDR1 MDHEN, CDR2 SYDVKM. CDR3 coding DNA: TGTGCCAGCAGCACTGGACCGCACACTGAAGCTTTCTTT. Protein: CASSTGPHTEAFF.

V and J are TRBV29-1 and TRBJ2-5, with D unresolved. The CDR3 has 12 residues. V shed 3 bases and J shed 5 bases, with 10 bases lying between them. Germline loops: CDR1 SQVTM, CDR2 ANQGSEA. The CDR3 sequence is CSVDSGPETQYF. CDR3 coding DNA: TGCAGCGTTGATTCAGGTCCGGAGACCCAGTACTTC.

As DNA, the CDR3 is TGTGCCAGCAGCGAGAGACAGGGAAGCTCCTATAATTCACCCCTCCACTTT. This translates into CASSERQGSSYNSPLHF. This chain joins TRBV28 and TRBJ1-6, with 7 bases lining up with TRBD1. The CDR3 runs to 17 residues. CDR1 and CDR2 (germline): MDHEN, SYDVKM. The junction had 8 bases not matched to a gene; V was cut back by 6 bases and J by 0 bases.

The chain uses TRBV6-5 and TRBJ2-3, with D possibly TRBD2 on 6 matching bases. Deletions cut 2 bases from V and 1 base from J, with 7 bases between. The CDR3 is 14 amino acids. Germline assignment: CDR1 MNHEY and CDR2 SVGAGI. CDR3 in DNA: TGTGCCAGCAGTTACCGCGGGGGCACAGATACGCAGTATTTT. Translating it yields CASSYRGGTDTQYF.

V and J are TRBV27 and TRBJ2-1; a weak D match, TRBD1 (5 bases). V was cut by 6 bases and J by 2 bases, with 17 bases left in between. Germline V gives CDR1 MNHEY, CDR2 SMNVEV (reference sequence). The CDR3 runs to 16 residues. This CDR3 reads CASRPLSAGTYNEQFF. The CDR3 DNA reads TGTGCCAGCAGACCCCTTTCGGCAGGGACCTACAATGAGCAGTTCTTC.

The V and J genes are TRBV6-1 and TRBJ1-6; no reliable D call. V shed 2 bases and J shed 7 bases, with 9 bases lying between them. This CDR3 has 14 residues. The germline gives CDR1 MNHNS, CDR2 SASEGT. CDR3: CASSEWASNSPLHF. As DNA, the CDR3 is TGTGCCAGCAGTGAATGGGCCTCCAATTCACCCCTCCACTTT.

This clone showed up just a few times. The chain combines TRBV19 with TRBJ2-1, with D possibly TRBD2 on 5 matching bases. The V gene's germline CDR1 is LNHDA and CDR2 SQIVND (reference sequence). The CDR3 runs to 14 residues. The germline V and J ends were trimmed by 4 bases and 5 bases, with 12 bases remaining between them. CDR3 sequence reads: CASSRTSTDNEQFF. The CDR3 bases are TGTGCCAGTAGTAGAACTAGTACGGACAATGAGCAGTTCTTC.

V is TRBV10-3 and J is TRBJ2-1; 7 bases align to TRBD1. Germline V gene sequence: CDR1 ENHRY, CDR2 SYGVKD. Trimming took 7 bases from V and 0 from J; bases not matched to a gene: 6. This CDR3 contains 15 residues. CDR3 bases: TGTGCCATCACAGGGGGTCGGGGCTCCTACAATGAGCAGTTCTTC. Amino acid sequence: CAITGGRGSYNEQFF.

The chain carries TRBV5-1 and TRBJ1-3, with a possible D match to TRBD1 (5 bases). Per germline, CDR1 SGHRS and CDR2 YFSETQ. The CDR3 contains 14 residues. Trimming pared 4 bases from V and 8 bases from J, leaving 16 bases between. The CDR3 reads CASSHGTVGDTIYF. The CDR3 coding sequence is TGCGCCAGCAGCCACGGGACTGTGGGAGACACCATATATTTT.

This sequence joins TRBV6-1 and TRBJ1-6; D gene uncertain. Trimming took 6 bases from V and 0 from J, leaving 9 bases between them. Germline assignment: CDR1 MNHNS and CDR2 SASEGT. The CDR3 contains 15 residues. As DNA, the CDR3 is TGTGCCAGCAGGGAGGGAAGCTCCTATAATTCACCCCTCCACTTT. As protein: CASREGSSYNSPLHF.

The J gene is TRBJ1-5, the V gene TRBV25-1, with TRBD1 identical over 10 bases. The germline gives CDR1 MGHDK, CDR2 SYGVNS. Losses at the gene ends were 7 bases for V and 5 bases for J; bases not matched to a gene: 5. The CDR3 is made up of 14 amino acids. The CDR3 reads CASKGQGRYQPQHF. The CDR3 coding sequence is TGTGCCAGCAAGGGACAGGGGCGATATCAGCCCCAGCATTTT.